These 31 T cell receptor beta chains were sequenced from one sample in a study of blood T cell repertoires in COVID-19. Profiled with immunoSEQ multiplex PCR; TCRdb holds only in-frame clones, not every one. The sample records 300,000 or so clones, approximately 87% being singletons. The sequenced material came from peripheral blood. The origin of the receptors is a woman aged 25 to 45 with COVID-19, enrolled during active disease.

V is TRBV29-1 and J is TRBJ1-5; D not certain. CDR1 is SQVTM, CDR2 ANQGSEA, per germline. V lost 4 bases to trimming and J lost 0 bases, with 4 bases between them. The CDR3 length is 12 residues. The CDR3 protein is CSVAFSNQPQHF. As DNA, the CDR3 is TGCAGCGTTGCTTTTAGCAATCAGCCCCAGCATTTT.

The chain employs TRBV24-1 and TRBJ2-5, with 9 bases aligning to TRBD1. The CDR3 has 16 residues. The germline V gene has CDR1 KGHDR and CDR2 SFDVKD. The V gene end was trimmed by 2 bases and the J gene end by 2 bases; junction bases not matched to a gene: 5. The CDR3 is CATSDWGQGSQETQYF. The CDR3 DNA reads as TGTGCCACCAGTGATTGGGGACAGGGCTCTCAAGAGACCCAGTACTTC.

This clone occurred a few times. V is TRBV27 and J is TRBJ1-5; 7 bases are a match to TRBD1. J lost 3 bases, V lost 5 bases, and 13 bases had no gene match. The CDR3 consists of 17 residues. The germline V gene encodes CDR1 MNHEY and CDR2 SMNVEV (reference sequence). The CDR3 spells CASSPVGGGGNNQPQHF. The CDR3 nucleotides read TGTGCCAGCAGTCCCGTAGGGGGCGGGGGGAACAATCAGCCCCAGCATTTT.

This clone showed up just once. The genes are TRBV6-1 and TRBJ1-5; tentative D call: TRBD1 (6 bases). This CDR3 is 15 amino acids long. V gave up 3 bases and J gave up 4 bases, with 13 bases separating them. Germline-derived CDR1 and CDR2 are MNHNS and SASEGT. The CDR3 region has the DNA TGTGCCAGCAGTGATCAGGGGTGGGGGAATCAGCCCCAGCATTTT. It yields the protein CASSDQGWGNQPQHF.

A few counts support this clone. The limits of the CDR3 on the DNA are not certain, so only TCRdb's listed CDR3 is given. J is TRBJ1-5 and V is TRBV2. The CDR3 comprises 15 residues, both ends counted. Germline CDR1 SNHLY, CDR2 FYNNEI. CDR3 amino acids: CASTPGFSSISPSIF.

The CDR3 sequence is CASSYDVGTDNSPLHF. The CDR3 DNA reads as TGTGCCAGCAGTTACGATGTCGGGACAGATAATTCACCCCTCCACTTT. This chain uses TRBV6-6 with TRBJ1-6; 7 nucleotides align to TRBD1. The CDR3 consists of 16 residues. V was clipped by 2 bases and J by 5 bases; unmatched bases: 6. Germline-derived CDR1 and CDR2 are MNHNY and SVGAGI (reference sequence).

On this clone: One end of the junction is discordant with germline, which a read error may explain. The chain is built from TRBV5-6 and TRBJ1-3; perhaps TRBD1 as D (5 bases). CDR3 length equals 13 residues. Per germline, CDR1 SGHDT and CDR2 YYEEEE. The CDR3 bases are TGTGCCAGCAGCTTGCAGTACAGGCCTAATCTCCATTTT. It translates to CASSLQYRPNLHF.

Remarks on this clone: The sample carries other DNA sequences with the same CDR3. The V and J genes are TRBV19 and TRBJ2-1, with 15 bases aligning to TRBD2. Per germline, CDR1 LNHDA and CDR2 SQIVND (reference sequence). Germline trimming cut 6 bases from V and 2 bases from J; bases unmatched to any gene: 5. This CDR3 region has 17 residues. The CDR3 here is CASSPGLAGGPYNEQFF. The CDR3 bases are TGTGCCAGTAGCCCGGGACTAGCGGGAGGTCCCTACAATGAGCAGTTCTTC.

The chain carries TRBV29-1 and TRBJ2-2; 9 bases are a match to TRBD1. Germline loops: CDR1 SQVTM, CDR2 ANQGSEA. The CDR3 sequence is 15 residues long. V lost 1 base and J lost 5; bases outside the gene matches: 5. The CDR3 spells CSVEVGTGITGELFF. DNA of the CDR3: TGCAGCGTTGAAGTGGGGACAGGGATAACCGGGGAGCTGTTTTTT.

This chain uses TRBV18 with TRBJ2-2; maybe TRBD1 (6 bases). The germline CDR1 and CDR2 sequences are KGHSH and LQKENI. The CDR3 contains 15 residues. V was shortened by 2 bases and J by 4 bases, with 11 bases between the two germline ends. For the CDR3, the DNA is TGTGCCAGCTCACCATCACAGGGCTCCACCGGGGAGCTGTTTTTT. It is translated as CASSPSQGSTGELFF.

CDR3 bases: TGTGCCATCTGGGACAGGGGGGACTATGGCTACACCTTC. This translates into CAIWDRGDYGYTF. The J gene is TRBJ1-2, the V gene TRBV10-3, with 11 bases identical to TRBD1. CDR3 length: 13 amino acids. Germline V lookup: CDR1 ENHRY, CDR2 SYGVKD. The trim removed 8 bases at V and 3 bases at J, leaving 2 bases unmatched.

The gene calls are TRBV10-3 and TRBJ2-1; tentatively, D is TRBD2 (6 bases). The CDR3 totals 15 residues. CDR1 and CDR2 from the germline V gene are ENHRY and SYGVKD. Trimming removed 8 bases from V and 10 bases from J, with 24 bases in between. CDR3 DNA: TGTGCCATCTCCCGATCTAGCGAGGTTCTGCGGGAGCAGTTCTTC. The encoded protein is CAISRSSEVLREQFF.

The rearrangement uses TRBV28 and TRBJ1-2, with D tentatively TRBD1 (5 bases). V lost 7 bases, J lost 0 bases, and 15 bases lay in between. This CDR3 region has 15 residues. Germline CDR1 MDHEN, CDR2 SYDVKM. The CDR3 DNA follows: TGTGCCAGCAAATCCACGGGGGTCGCTAACTATGGCTACACCTTC. Its translation: CASKSTGVANYGYTF.

The chain uses TRBV27 and TRBJ1-1; D is possibly TRBD1 (5 bases). The length of the CDR3 is 13 residues. The V and J ends lost 3 bases and 7 bases respectively, with 12 bases between them. Germline V CDR1 and CDR2: MNHEY, SMNVEV (reference sequence). CDR3 nucleotide sequence: TGTGCCAGCAGTTTGAAGGGGTGGAGTGAAGCTTTCTTT. It encodes CASSLKGWSEAFF.

The V gene is TRBV7-9, the J gene TRBJ1-1; no firm D call. CDR1 and CDR2 (germline): SEHNR, FQNEAQ (reference sequence). The CDR3 contains 14 residues. V lost 5 bases and J lost 5, with 15 bases in between. The chain's CDR3 is CASSPPLEGTEAFF. The CDR3 nucleotides are TGTGCCAGCAGCCCCCCATTGGAGGGTACTGAAGCTTTCTTT.

The genes are TRBV19 and TRBJ1-2; 7 positions match TRBD1. Germline CDR1 reads LNHDA; CDR2 reads SQIVND (reference sequence). The CDR3 extends over 16 amino acids. Unmatched junction bases numbered 11, after V lost 3 bases and J lost 4 bases. This chain's CDR3 is CASSILIQGRAYGYTF. The DNA of the CDR3 is TGTGCCAGTAGTATTCTGATACAGGGGCGCGCCTATGGCTACACCTTC.

The gene calls are TRBV11-2 and TRBJ2-7; 8 bases line up with TRBD2. This CDR3 is 14 amino acids long. V gave up 0 bases and J gave up 6 bases; unmatched junction bases: 4. Germline V gene data show CDR1 as SGHAT and CDR2 as FQNNGV. The DNA for the CDR3 is TGTGCCAGCAGCTTAGATGTCCGGGAGGGCGAGCAGTACTTC. Its protein is CASSLDVREGEQYF.

CDR3 nucleotide sequence: TGTGCCAGTAGTACCCCCACAGGTTACAATGAGCAGTTCTTC. Its protein product is CASSTPTGYNEQFF. The rearrangement uses TRBV19 and TRBJ2-1; D may be TRBD1 (5 bases). The CDR3 has 14 residues. Germline V gene data show CDR1 as LNHDA and CDR2 as SQIVND (reference sequence). The V and J ends lost 4 bases and 4 bases respectively, with 11 bases between them. The full variable domain, completed using reference TRBV19 and TRBJ2-1, is DGGITQSPKYLFRKEGQNVTLSCEQNLNHDAMYWYRQDPGQGLRLIYYSQIVNDFQKGDIAEGYSVSREKKESFPLTVTSAQKNPTAFYLCASSTPTGYNEQFFGPGTRLTVL.

The J gene is TRBJ2-7, the V gene TRBV19, with D possibly matching TRBD2 (6 bases). The V gene's germline CDR1 is LNHDA and CDR2 SQIVND (reference sequence). The CDR3 runs to 14 residues. Trimming cost V 0 bases and J 4 bases, with 10 bases left between them. CDR3 bases: TGTGCCAGTAGTATAGATACTAGCAGATACGAGCAGTACTTC. Amino acids: CASSIDTSRYEQYF.

J is TRBJ1-4 and V is TRBV30; D unresolved. The CDR3 spans 14 residues. CDR1 and CDR2 from the germline V gene are GTSNPN and SVGIG (reference sequence). V lost 0 bases and J 8 bases, leaving 13 bases between the germline ends. The CDR3 sequence is CAWSVHGGREKLFF. For the CDR3, the DNA is TGTGCCTGGAGTGTACACGGAGGTAGGGAAAAACTGTTTTTT. Complete variable domain (other parts from reference TRBV30 and TRBJ1-4): SQTIHQWPATLVQPVGSPLSLECTVEGTSNPNLYWYRQAAGRGLQLLFYSVGIGQISSEVPQNLSASRPQDRQFILSSKKLLLSDSGFYLCAWSVHGGREKLFFGSGTQLSVL.

V usage is TRBV10-3 and J usage is TRBJ2-7; TRBD1 might be the D (6 bases). CDR1 is ENHRY, CDR2 SYGVKD, per germline. Trimming removed 8 bases from V and 2 bases from J, with 16 bases in between. The CDR3 loop spans 14 amino acids. The CDR3 DNA follows: TGTGCCATCCAAGACCCAGGGGCCACCTACGAGCAGTACTTC. Translated, it gives CAIQDPGATYEQYF.

The V gene is TRBV7-9, the J gene TRBJ1-4; 7 nucleotides agree with TRBD1. This CDR3 has 15 amino acids. CDR1 and CDR2 from the germline V gene are SEHNR and FQNEAQ (reference sequence). The V segment lost 7 bases and the J segment 0 bases; nucleotides outside the gene matches: 5. The CDR3 protein is CASTGTAATNEKLFF. CDR3 sequence (DNA): TGTGCCAGCACCGGGACAGCCGCAACTAATGAAAAACTGTTTTTT.

The chain employs TRBV4-2 and TRBJ1-5; D not resolved. The germline V and J ends were trimmed by 0 bases and 4 bases, with 10 bases remaining between them. The CDR3 totals 15 residues. Germline-derived CDR1 and CDR2 are LGHNA and YNFKEQ. The CDR3 DNA reads TGTGCCAGCAGCCAAGAGGTACTTCAAAATCAGCCCCAGCATTTT. Its translation: CASSQEVLQNQPQHF.

V is TRBV2 and J is TRBJ1-5; tentative D call: TRBD1 (6 bases). The ends were cut back, 4 bases at V and 7 bases at J, with 17 bases in the middle. The CDR3 loop spans 15 amino acids. CDR1 and CDR2 from the germline V gene are SNHLY and FYNNEI. The CDR3, as DNA: TGTGCCAGCAGTGTTGGGAACAGGGAAGGACAGCCCCAGCATTTT. It codes for CASSVGNREGQPQHF. The full variable domain, completed using reference TRBV2 and TRBJ1-5, is EPEVTQTPSHQVTQMGQEVILRCVPISNHLYFYWYRQILGQKVEFLVSFYNNEISEKSEIFDDQFSVERPDGSNFTLKIRSTKLEDSAMYFCASSVGNREGQPQHFGDGTRLSIL.

The rearrangement uses TRBV4-1 and TRBJ2-5; 8 bases map to TRBD2. The CDR3 runs to 17 residues. The J segment lost 4 bases and the V segment lost 0 bases, leaving 10 bases of the junction unmatched. Germline V CDR1 and CDR2: MGHRA, YSYEKL. The CDR3 region has the DNA TGCGCCAGCAGCCAAGACTTTGTCGGGAGGGCCGGAGAGACCCAGTACTTC. This encodes CASSQDFVGRAGETQYF.

This sequence joins TRBV25-1 and TRBJ2-4; 8 nucleotides align to TRBD1. The CDR3 extends over 16 amino acids. Germline CDR1 and CDR2: MGHDK and SYGVNS. The V segment lost 1 base and the J segment 9 bases; nucleotides outside the gene matches: 11. The CDR3 spells CASSESRGLQGGIQYF. CDR3 sequence (DNA): TGTGCCAGCAGTGAATCCAGGGGTCTACAGGGGGGCATTCAGTACTTC.

The chain carries TRBV19 and TRBJ1-2; 7 nucleotides match TRBD1. The CDR3 has 13 amino acids. J gave up 6 bases and V 3 bases, and 4 bases lay outside the gene matches. Germline CDR1 is LNHDA and CDR2 is SQIVND (reference sequence). CDR3 in amino acids: CASSMVRGDGYTF. The CDR3 DNA sequence: TGTGCCAGTAGTATGGTCAGGGGGGATGGCTACACCTTC.

The chain is built from TRBV24-1 and TRBJ1-5; TRBD1 agrees at 9 bases. This CDR3 has 15 residues. Germline CDR1 KGHDR, CDR2 SFDVKD. Trimming removed 5 bases from V and 4 bases from J; junction bases left unmatched: 5. CDR3 region: CATSAPGQGNQPQHF. The CDR3 DNA reads as TGTGCCACCAGTGCGCCGGGACAGGGTAATCAGCCCCAGCATTTT.

The chain couples TRBV19 to TRBJ2-1; 11 nucleotides line up with TRBD2. Germline lookup yields CDR1 LNHDA and CDR2 SQIVND (reference sequence). The CDR3 contains 17 residues. V gave up 2 bases and J gave up 5 bases; unmatched junction bases: 8. CDR3 sequence (DNA): TGTGCCAGTAGTATAAGTTGGGGACTAGCGGTCGACAATGAGCAGTTCTTC. This translates into CASSISWGLAVDNEQFF. Using reference TRBV19 and TRBJ2-1 for the parts outside the CDR3, the full variable domain is DGGITQSPKYLFRKEGQNVTLSCEQNLNHDAMYWYRQDPGQGLRLIYYSQIVNDFQKGDIAEGYSVSREKKESFPLTVTSAQKNPTAFYLCASSISWGLAVDNEQFFGPGTRLTVL.

This chain connects TRBV13 to TRBJ2-3; 7 nucleotides match TRBD1. V lost 8 bases and J lost 4; bases outside the gene matches: 18. Germline assignment: CDR1 PRHDT and CDR2 FYEKMQ (reference sequence). The CDR3 sequence is 17 residues long. Written as DNA, the CDR3 is TGTGCCAGCTCCTCGAACTTGGACAGGAATAGACCAGATACGCAGTATTTT. Residues: CASSSNLDRNRPDTQYF.

The gene calls are TRBV28 and TRBJ2-5, with TRBD2 matching 9 bases. The length of the CDR3 is 17 residues. CDR1 and CDR2 from the germline V gene are MDHEN and SYDVKM. Trimming took 2 bases from V and 5 from J; bases not matched to a gene: 12. CDR3 region: CASSLGSGRRGWETQYF. As DNA, the CDR3 is TGTGCCAGCAGTTTAGGGAGCGGGAGGAGAGGTTGGGAGACCCAGTACTTC.